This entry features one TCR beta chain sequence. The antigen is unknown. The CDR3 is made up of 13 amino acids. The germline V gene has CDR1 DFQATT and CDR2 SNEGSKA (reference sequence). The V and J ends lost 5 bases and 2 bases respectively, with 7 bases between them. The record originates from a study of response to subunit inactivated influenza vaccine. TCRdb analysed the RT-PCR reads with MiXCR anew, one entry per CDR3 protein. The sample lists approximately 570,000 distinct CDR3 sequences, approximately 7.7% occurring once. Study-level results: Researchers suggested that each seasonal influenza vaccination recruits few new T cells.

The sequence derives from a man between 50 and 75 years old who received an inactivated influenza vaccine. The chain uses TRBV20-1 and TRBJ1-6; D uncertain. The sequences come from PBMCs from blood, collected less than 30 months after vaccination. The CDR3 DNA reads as TGCAGTGCTCTCGGGGCCTATAATTCACCCCTCCACTTT. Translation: CSALGAYNSPLHF.